Listed below are T cell receptor beta chains from one sample, sequenced in a study of CD4+ T cells in melanoma. Generated by immunoSEQ multiplex PCR, the TCRdb table keeps only in-frame clones and is missing some. The sample contains 15,000 to 20,000 clones, over 70% of which appear only once. Sequencing input: cells from a culture (not recorded whether cultured in vitro). These receptors all come from a human donor with melanoma. Each CDR3 is given with its conserved first and last residue. D genes are given only for firm matches. Size values are once, few and many counts, or a class for expanded clones, and some rows have none.

clone_size: NA; j_call: TRBJ1-4; v_call: TRBV5-1; d_call: TRBD1; cdr3_aa: CASSGQGGTNEKLFF; cdr3_nt: TGCGCCAGCAGCGGACAGGGGGGGACTAATGAAAAACTGTTTTTT
clone_size: once; j_call: TRBJ2-3; v_call: TRBV9; d_call: TRBD1; cdr3_aa: CASSAGQGPTDTQYF; cdr3_nt: TGTGCCAGCAGCGCCGGACAGGGGCCCACAGATACGCAGTATTTT
clone_size: once; j_call: TRBJ2-1; v_call: TRBV7-3; d_call: NA; cdr3_aa: CASSLDYNNEQFF; cdr3_nt: TGTGCCAGCAGCTTAGACTACAACAATGAGCAGTTCTTC
clone_size: NA; j_call: TRBJ2-7; v_call: TRBV6-1; d_call: NA; cdr3_aa: CASRDRPYEQYF; cdr3_nt: TGTGCCAGCCGTGACAGGCCCTACGAGCAGTACTTC
clone_size: NA; j_call: TRBJ1-6; v_call: TRBV5-4; d_call: NA; cdr3_aa: CASSSDNRAYNSPLHF; cdr3_nt: TGTGCCAGCAGCAGCGACAACAGGGCATATAATTCACCCCTCCACTTT
clone_size: few; j_call: TRBJ2-7; v_call: TRBV14; d_call: TRBD2; cdr3_aa: CASSQELAGGYEQYF; cdr3_nt: TGTGCCAGCAGCCAAGAGCTAGCGGGGGGCTACGAGCAGTACTTC
clone_size: NA; j_call: TRBJ1-1; v_call: TRBV19; d_call: TRBD1; cdr3_aa: CASTNRGEAFF; cdr3_nt: TGTGCCAGTACCAACAGGGGAGAAGCTTTCTTT
clone_size: NA; j_call: TRBJ1-1; v_call: TRBV14; d_call: NA; cdr3_aa: CASSQELGGTEAFF; cdr3_nt: TGTGCCAGCAGCCAAGAGCTGGGGGGTACTGAAGCTTTCTTT
clone_size: once; j_call: TRBJ1-4; v_call: TRBV7-2; d_call: NA; cdr3_aa: CASSFNRGGEKLFF; cdr3_nt: TGTGCCAGCAGCTTTAATAGGGGAGGTGAAAAACTGTTTTTT
clone_size: NA; j_call: TRBJ1-1; v_call: TRBV30; d_call: NA; cdr3_aa: CAWSREVNTEAFF; cdr3_nt: TGTGCCTGGAGTCGAGAGGTGAACACTGAAGCTTTCTTT
clone_size: NA; j_call: TRBJ1-3; v_call: TRBV13; d_call: NA; cdr3_aa: CASSLQASDTIYF; cdr3_nt: TGTGCCAGCAGCTTACAGGCCTCGGACACCATATATTTT
clone_size: NA; j_call: TRBJ1-2; v_call: TRBV7-2; d_call: NA; cdr3_aa: CASSFGANGGYTF; cdr3_nt: TGTGCCAGCAGCTTCGGAGCAAACGGTGGCTACACCTTC
clone_size: few; j_call: TRBJ1-2; v_call: TRBV5-1; d_call: TRBD1; cdr3_aa: CASSLGDRSGGYTF; cdr3_nt: TGCGCCAGCAGCTTGGGGGACAGGTCTGGTGGCTACACCTTC
clone_size: few; j_call: TRBJ2-2; v_call: TRBV11-2; d_call: NA; cdr3_aa: CASSSQRQSLTGELFF; cdr3_nt: TGTGCCAGCAGCTCCCAGCGGCAGTCACTCACCGGGGAGCTGTTTTTT
clone_size: NA; j_call: TRBJ1-4; v_call: TRBV18; d_call: NA; cdr3_aa: CASSPGQRATNEKLFF; cdr3_nt: TGTGCCAGCTCACCAGGACAGAGAGCAACTAATGAAAAACTGTTTTTT
clone_size: NA; j_call: TRBJ1-2; v_call: TRBV12-5; d_call: NA; cdr3_aa: CASGLVIVKGQEYGYTF; cdr3_nt: TGTGCTAGTGGTTTGGTAATTGTGAAGGGGCAGGAATATGGCTACACCTTC
clone_size: NA; j_call: TRBJ1-2; v_call: TRBV30; d_call: NA; cdr3_aa: CAWSGQEIYGYTF; cdr3_nt: TGTGCCTGGAGTGGACAGGAAATCTATGGCTACACCTTC
clone_size: NA; j_call: TRBJ1-6; v_call: TRBV10-2; d_call: NA; cdr3_aa: CASSETKKYNSPLHF; cdr3_nt: TGCGCCAGCAGTGAGACGAAGAAGTATAATTCACCCCTCCACTTT
clone_size: NA; j_call: TRBJ2-1; v_call: TRBV4-2; d_call: NA; cdr3_aa: CASSQGYGGNNEQFF; cdr3_nt: TGTGCCAGCAGCCAAGGGTACGGGGGAAACAATGAGCAGTTCTTC
clone_size: NA; j_call: TRBJ2-7; v_call: TRBV5-1; d_call: NA; cdr3_aa: CASSRQGQRNEQYF; cdr3_nt: TGCGCCAGCAGTCGTCAGGGGCAAAGAAACGAGCAGTACTTC
clone_size: NA; j_call: TRBJ1-3; v_call: TRBV6-5; d_call: TRBD1; cdr3_aa: CASSYMGQPSGNTIYF; cdr3_nt: TGTGCCAGCAGTTATATGGGACAGCCCTCTGGAAACACCATATATTTT
clone_size: NA; j_call: TRBJ2-7; v_call: TRBV11-2; d_call: TRBD2; cdr3_aa: CASSSFRGGKLNEQYF; cdr3_nt: TGTGCCAGCAGCTCTTTCCGGGGGGGCAAACTCAACGAGCAGTACTTC
clone_size: once; j_call: TRBJ1-1; v_call: TRBV5-1; d_call: NA; cdr3_aa: CASSFEGLNTEAFF; cdr3_nt: TGCGCCAGCAGCTTCGAGGGATTGAACACTGAAGCTTTCTTT
clone_size: NA; j_call: TRBJ1-1; v_call: TRBV7-9; d_call: NA; cdr3_aa: CASSRDQNTEAFF; cdr3_nt: TGTGCCAGCAGCCGAGACCAAAACACTGAAGCTTTCTTT
clone_size: NA; j_call: TRBJ2-1; v_call: TRBV18; d_call: NA; cdr3_aa: CASSPPVIDEQFF; cdr3_nt: TGTGCCAGCTCACCACCGGTTATCGATGAGCAGTTCTTC
clone_size: once; j_call: TRBJ2-1; v_call: TRBV19; d_call: NA; cdr3_aa: CASSLGTFGEQFF; cdr3_nt: TGTGCCAGTAGTCTCGGGACCTTCGGTGAGCAGTTCTTC
clone_size: NA; j_call: TRBJ2-1; v_call: TRBV2; d_call: NA; cdr3_aa: CASSEGRSSYNEQFF; cdr3_nt: TGTGCCAGCAGTGAAGGTAGGAGCTCCTACAATGAGCAGTTCTTC
clone_size: NA; j_call: TRBJ2-7; v_call: TRBV7-2; d_call: NA; cdr3_aa: CASSFLTRGSYEQYF; cdr3_nt: TGTGCCAGCAGCTTTTTGACCAGGGGCTCCTACGAGCAGTACTTC
clone_size: NA; j_call: TRBJ1-1; v_call: TRBV9; d_call: TRBD1; cdr3_aa: CASSGTGPRANTEAFF; cdr3_nt: TGTGCCAGCAGCGGGACAGGTCCGAGGGCGAACACTGAAGCTTTCTTT
clone_size: NA; j_call: TRBJ1-2; v_call: TRBV6-5; d_call: NA; cdr3_aa: CASSPSNYGYTF; cdr3_nt: TGTGCCAGCAGCCCCAGCAACTATGGCTACACCTTC
clone_size: NA; j_call: TRBJ1-1; v_call: TRBV30; d_call: NA; cdr3_aa: CAWSETYRYTEAFF; cdr3_nt: TGTGCCTGGAGCGAGACGTATAGGTACACTGAAGCTTTCTTT
clone_size: NA; j_call: TRBJ1-1; v_call: TRBV7-8; d_call: NA; cdr3_aa: CASSFRDTEAFF; cdr3_nt: TGTGCCAGCAGCTTCCGGGACACTGAAGCTTTCTTT
clone_size: once; j_call: TRBJ2-5; v_call: TRBV5-1; d_call: TRBD1; cdr3_aa: CASSNPGQGAGETQYF; cdr3_nt: TGCGCCAGCAGCAATCCGGGACAGGGGGCGGGAGAGACCCAGTACTTC